The source of this T cell receptor (beta chain) is a study of siplizumab effects on memory and regulatory T cells. Sequencing used immunoSEQ multiplex PCR; TCRdb keeps in-frame clones, though not all of them. Here the sample spans approximately 120,000 clones, just over 90% being singletons. Broader study findings: Controls showed an average of roughly 30% Treg-derived mappable alloreactive CD4+ clones, while siplizumab showed roughly 70%.

This CDR3 contains 13 residues. J was trimmed by 2 bases and V by 8 bases; bases with no gene match: 2. From germline, CDR1 is LNHDA and CDR2 SQIVND (reference sequence). This clone turned up a few times. The target antigen is unknown. Sequencing was performed on Tregs sorted from blood. This clonotype was sampled from a human donor in good health. The gene calls are TRBV19 and TRBJ2-1; 8 bases are shared with TRBD1. In DNA, the CDR3 is TGTGCCAGTGGGACAGGTACCTACAATGAGCAGTTCTTC. Protein product: CASGTGTYNEQFF.